This T cell receptor beta chain comes out of a study of blood T cell repertoires in COVID-19. The table came from immunoSEQ multiplex PCR; TCRdb's copy has only in-frame clones and leaves some out. The sample consists of 140,000 or so clones, over 85% of them appearing once. This CDR3 comprises 20 residues. Germline CDR1 is SGHTA and CDR2 is FQGTGA. Losses at the gene ends were 5 bases for V and 0 bases for J; bases not matched to a gene: 16. This receptor was obtained from a human donor in a cohort sampled during active COVID-19. The chain uses TRBV7-3 and TRBJ2-3; 11 nucleotides match TRBD2. Sample: peripheral blood. The CDR3, as DNA: TGTGCCAGCAGCCCTTTAGCGGGGGGGCCCGAAATAACTAGCACAGATACGCAGTATTTT. Translated, it gives CASSPLAGGPEITSTDTQYF.